The clone carrying this T cell receptor beta chain was recorded only once. Its antigen remains unidentified. Naivety among CD8 cells was defined by CD45RO negativity and positive CCR7 selection, thereby excluding terminally differentiated effector memory CD45RA+ cells. Clones were read by immunoSEQ multiplex PCR, and TCRdb kept only the in-frame ones, dropping some. This table has some 2.1 million clones, about 95% appearing once. The entry originates in a study of shared clonotypes between healthy human individuals. Study-level points and caveats: The low donor count limited represented genetic and exposure-history diversity.

There are 12 residues in the CDR3. V gave up 5 bases and J gave up 12 bases; unmatched junction bases: 6. The germline V gene has CDR1 LGHNA and CDR2 YSLEER. Material: naive CD8+ T cells sorted from blood. V is TRBV4-3 and J is TRBJ2-1; 8 bases are shared with TRBD1. This receptor was taken from a man aged 18 to 30 in good health. This CDR3 is CASSYDRGVQFF. CDR3 nucleotide sequence: TGCGCCAGCAGCTACGACAGGGGAGTGCAGTTCTTC.